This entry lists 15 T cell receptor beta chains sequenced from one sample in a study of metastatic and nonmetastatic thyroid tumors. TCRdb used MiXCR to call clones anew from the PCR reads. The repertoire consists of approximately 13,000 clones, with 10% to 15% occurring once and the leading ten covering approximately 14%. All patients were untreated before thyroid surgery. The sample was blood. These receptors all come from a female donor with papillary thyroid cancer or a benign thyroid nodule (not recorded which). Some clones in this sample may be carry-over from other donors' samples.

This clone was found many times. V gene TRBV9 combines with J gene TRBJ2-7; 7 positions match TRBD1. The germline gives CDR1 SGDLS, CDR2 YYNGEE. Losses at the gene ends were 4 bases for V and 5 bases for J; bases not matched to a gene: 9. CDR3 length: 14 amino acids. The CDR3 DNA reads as TGTGCCAGCAGCCCCTCGGGGACAGTCGACGAGCAGTACTTC. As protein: CASSPSGTVDEQYF.

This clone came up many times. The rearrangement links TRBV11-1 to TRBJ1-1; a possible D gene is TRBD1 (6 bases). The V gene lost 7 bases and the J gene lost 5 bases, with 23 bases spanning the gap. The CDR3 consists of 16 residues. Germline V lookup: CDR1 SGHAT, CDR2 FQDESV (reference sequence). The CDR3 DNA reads TGTGCCAGCACCCCATGGCGGGGGCGCCGGGAGACTGAAGCTTTCTTT. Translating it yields CASTPWRGRRETEAFF.

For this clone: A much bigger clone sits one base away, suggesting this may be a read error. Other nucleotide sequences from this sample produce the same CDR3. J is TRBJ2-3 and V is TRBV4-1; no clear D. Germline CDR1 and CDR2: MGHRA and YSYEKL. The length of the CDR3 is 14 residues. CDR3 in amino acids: CASSQVVSTDTQYF. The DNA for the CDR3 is TGCGCCAGCAGCCAAGTGGTTAGCACAGATACGCAGTATTTC.

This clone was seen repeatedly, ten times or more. CDR3 in DNA: TGTGCCAGCAATCAGGGGCCCCTATCTAGCACAGATACGCAGTATTTT. Encoded protein: CASNQGPLSSTDTQYF. The V gene is TRBV2, the J gene TRBJ2-3; perhaps TRBD1 as D (6 bases). Germline V gives CDR1 SNHLY, CDR2 FYNNEI. CDR3 size: 16 residues. V lost 7 bases to trimming and J lost 0 bases, with 17 bases between them.

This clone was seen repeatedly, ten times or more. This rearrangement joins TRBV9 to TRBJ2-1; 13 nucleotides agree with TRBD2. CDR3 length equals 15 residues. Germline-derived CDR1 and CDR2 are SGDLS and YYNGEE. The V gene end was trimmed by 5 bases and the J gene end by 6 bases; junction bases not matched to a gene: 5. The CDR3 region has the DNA TGTGCCAGCAGTGCCGGGACTAGCGGGATCAATGAGCAGTTCTTC. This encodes CASSAGTSGINEQFF.

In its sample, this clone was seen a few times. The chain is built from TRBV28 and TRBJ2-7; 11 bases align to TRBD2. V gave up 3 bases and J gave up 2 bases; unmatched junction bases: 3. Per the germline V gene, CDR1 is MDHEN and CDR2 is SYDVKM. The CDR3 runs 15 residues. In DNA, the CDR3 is TGTGCCAGCAGTTTGGGTAGCGGGGGGGCCTACGAGCAGTACTTC. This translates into CASSLGSGGAYEQYF.

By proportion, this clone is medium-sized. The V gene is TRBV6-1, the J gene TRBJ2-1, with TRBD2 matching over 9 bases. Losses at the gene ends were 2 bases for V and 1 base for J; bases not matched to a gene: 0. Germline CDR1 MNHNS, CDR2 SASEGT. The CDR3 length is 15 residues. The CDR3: CASSELAGSYNEQFF. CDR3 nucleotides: TGTGCCAGCAGTGAACTAGCGGGGTCCTACAATGAGCAGTTCTTC.

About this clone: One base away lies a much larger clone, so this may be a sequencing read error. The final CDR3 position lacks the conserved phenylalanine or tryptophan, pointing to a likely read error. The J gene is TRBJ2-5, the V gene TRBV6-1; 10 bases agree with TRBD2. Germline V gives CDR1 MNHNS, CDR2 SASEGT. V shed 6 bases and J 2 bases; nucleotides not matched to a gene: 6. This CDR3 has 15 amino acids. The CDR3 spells CASSSSGGRQETQYL. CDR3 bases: TGTGCCAGCAGCAGTAGCGGGGGGCGGCAAGAGACCCAGTACCTC.

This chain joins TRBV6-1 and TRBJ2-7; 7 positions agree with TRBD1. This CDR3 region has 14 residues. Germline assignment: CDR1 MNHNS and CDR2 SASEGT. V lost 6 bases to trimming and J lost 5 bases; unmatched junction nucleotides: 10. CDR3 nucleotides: TGTGCCAGCAGACGATCGACAGGGCCCGACGAGCAGTACTTC. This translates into CASRRSTGPDEQYF.

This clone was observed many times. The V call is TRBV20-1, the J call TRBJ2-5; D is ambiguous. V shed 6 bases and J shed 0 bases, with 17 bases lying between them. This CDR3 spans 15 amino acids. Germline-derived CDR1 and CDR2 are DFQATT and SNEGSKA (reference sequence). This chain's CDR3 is CSANTNDRYQETQYF. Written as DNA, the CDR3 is TGCAGTGCAAACACAAATGACCGGTACCAAGAGACCCAGTACTTC.

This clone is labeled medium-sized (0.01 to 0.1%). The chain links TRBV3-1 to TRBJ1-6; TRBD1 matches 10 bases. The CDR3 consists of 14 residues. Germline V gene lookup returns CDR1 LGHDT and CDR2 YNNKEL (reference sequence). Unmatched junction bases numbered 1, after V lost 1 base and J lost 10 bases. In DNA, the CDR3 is TGTGCCAGCAGCCAAGGGGACAGGGGCTCACCCCTCCACTTT. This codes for CASSQGDRGSPLHF.

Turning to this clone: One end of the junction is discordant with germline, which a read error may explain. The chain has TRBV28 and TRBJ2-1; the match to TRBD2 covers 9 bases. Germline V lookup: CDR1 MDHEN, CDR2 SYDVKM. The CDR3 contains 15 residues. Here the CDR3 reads CASRVSGSAADEQLF. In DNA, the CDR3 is TGTGCCAGCAGGGTTAGCGGGAGTGCCGCGGATGAGCAGCTCTTC.

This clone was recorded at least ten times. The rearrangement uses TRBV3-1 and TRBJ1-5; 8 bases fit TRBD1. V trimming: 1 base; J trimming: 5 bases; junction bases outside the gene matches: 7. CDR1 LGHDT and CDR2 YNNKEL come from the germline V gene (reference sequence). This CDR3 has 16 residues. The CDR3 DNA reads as TGTGCCAGCAGCCAAGGTTTATTACAGGGGGATCAGCCCCAGCATTTT. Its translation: CASSQGLLQGDQPQHF.

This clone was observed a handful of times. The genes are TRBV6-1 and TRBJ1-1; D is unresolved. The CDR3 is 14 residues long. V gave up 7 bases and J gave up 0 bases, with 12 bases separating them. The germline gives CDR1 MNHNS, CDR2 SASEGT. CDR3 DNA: TGTGCCAGCAACCGCGGCAGCGTGAACACTGAAGCTTTCTTT. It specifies CASNRGSVNTEAFF.

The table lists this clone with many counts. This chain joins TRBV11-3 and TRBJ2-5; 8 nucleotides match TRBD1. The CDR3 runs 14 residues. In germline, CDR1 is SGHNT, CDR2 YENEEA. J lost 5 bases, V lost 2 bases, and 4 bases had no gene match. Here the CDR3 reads CASSLLQGAETQYF. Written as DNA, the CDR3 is TGTGCCAGCAGCTTACTCCAGGGGGCGGAGACCCAGTACTTC.